Each of the 17 T cell receptor beta chains below was sequenced from the same sample in a study of cytomegalovirus exposure and HLA in healthy donors. The PCR had 60 Vbeta and 13 Jbeta primers. Produced via immunoSEQ multiplex PCR; TCRdb's table is partial and in-frame only. The data show more than 60,000 clones, with 70% to 85% seen just once and approximately 17% held by the top ten. Input material: PBMCs. These receptors were obtained from a man aged 65 to 79 in good health and CMV-seropositive.

The V and J genes are TRBV19 and TRBJ2-7; 9 nucleotides line up with TRBD1. The V segment lost 9 bases and the J segment 1 base; nucleotides outside the gene matches: 4. CDR1 and CDR2 from the germline V gene are LNHDA and SQIVND (reference sequence). The CDR3 has 13 residues. The CDR3 coding sequence is TGTGCCAGCCGGGACAGGGTTTCCTACGAGCAGTACTTC. Protein: CASRDRVSYEQYF. The full variable domain, rest sourced from reference TRBV19 and TRBJ2-7, is DGGITQSPKYLFRKEGQNVTLSCEQNLNHDAMYWYRQDPGQGLRLIYYSQIVNDFQKGDIAEGYSVSREKKESFPLTVTSAQKNPTAFYLCASRDRVSYEQYFGPGTRLTVT.

This clone came up once. This chain links TRBV6-1 with TRBJ1-6; D is unclear. The CDR3 sequence is 14 residues long. Germline CDR1 reads MNHNS; CDR2 reads SASEGT. The V end lost 3 bases, the J end lost 9 bases, and 12 bases lay between the germline ends. The chain's CDR3 is CASSDRRRGSPLHF. CDR3 DNA sequence: TGTGCCAGCAGTGACAGGCGCCGGGGTTCACCCCTCCACTTT.

The rearrangement links TRBV6-6 to TRBJ2-2, with D possibly being TRBD1 (6 bases). The CDR3 extends over 13 amino acids. V lost 6 bases to trimming and J lost 5 bases, with 10 bases between them. Germline CDR1 MNHNY, CDR2 SVGAGI (reference sequence). The CDR3 DNA follows: TGTGCCAGCAGCCCCGACAGGACCGGGGAGCTGTTTTTT. Protein: CASSPDRTGELFF.

J is TRBJ1-4 and V is TRBV27; maybe TRBD1 (6 bases). Per the germline V gene, CDR1 is MNHEY and CDR2 is SMNVEV (reference sequence). This CDR3 spans 15 amino acids. V shed 6 bases and J shed 3 bases, with 14 bases lying between them. The CDR3 loop reads CASSPPGQANEKLFF. Written as DNA, the CDR3 is TGTGCCAGCAGCCCTCCGGGACAAGCTAATGAAAAACTGTTTTTT.

This chain links TRBV2 with TRBJ1-1; D is unresolved. The CDR3 spans 13 residues. In germline, CDR1 is SNHLY, CDR2 FYNNEI. The V gene lost 10 bases and the J gene lost 1 base, with 13 bases spanning the gap. Here the CDR3 reads CATCPEQNTEAFF. DNA of the CDR3: TGTGCCACGTGTCCTGAGCAGAACACTGAAGCTTTCTTT.

The V call is TRBV23-1, the J call TRBJ2-7; weak D call: TRBD1 (6 bases). TRBV23-1 is assigned to the ORF class and has an uncertain function. The CDR3 totals 14 residues. With 3 bases removed from V and 0 bases from J, the gap between germline ends came to 9 bases. CDR3 sequence: CASSQEDSSYEQYF. The DNA for the CDR3 is TGCGCCAGCAGTCAGGAGGACAGCTCCTACGAGCAGTACTTC.

The chain uses TRBV19 and TRBJ2-3, with D perhaps matching TRBD2 (6 bases). The CDR3 runs to 14 residues. Germline CDR1 is LNHDA and CDR2 is SQIVND (reference sequence). V was shortened by 6 bases and J by 2 bases, with 12 bases between the two germline ends. The CDR3 protein is CASSYGRATDTQYF. In DNA form, the CDR3 reads TGTGCCAGTAGCTACGGGAGAGCCACAGATACGCAGTATTTT. The whole variable domain, remainder taken from reference TRBV19 and TRBJ2-3, is DGGITQSPKYLFRKEGQNVTLSCEQNLNHDAMYWYRQDPGQGLRLIYYSQIVNDFQKGDIAEGYSVSREKKESFPLTVTSAQKNPTAFYLCASSYGRATDTQYFGPGTRLTVL.

This clone was observed once. The rearrangement joins TRBV5-6 to TRBJ2-3; a weak D match, TRBD2 (5 bases). Germline V lookup: CDR1 SGHDT, CDR2 YYEEEE. CDR3 length: 13 residues. The V end lost 7 bases, the J end lost 3 bases, and 12 bases lay between the germline ends. CDR3 coding DNA: TGTGCCAGCGAAGAACGGGGAACAGATACGCAGTATTTT. Translated, it gives CASEERGTDTQYF.

The chain is built from TRBV7-3 and TRBJ2-1; 7 nucleotides align to TRBD1. The germline V gene has CDR1 SGHTA and CDR2 FQGTGA. The CDR3 has 13 amino acids. The V gene end was trimmed by 5 bases and the J gene end by 5 bases; junction bases not matched to a gene: 3. CDR3 sequence: CASSRGTDNEQFF. The DNA for the CDR3 is TGTGCCAGCAGCCGTGGGACAGACAATGAGCAGTTCTTC.

The chain joins TRBV2 to TRBJ1-2; TRBD1 agrees at 7 bases. Looked up from germline, CDR1 is SNHLY and CDR2 is FYNNEI. The CDR3 is 14 residues long. V shed 4 bases and J 4 bases; nucleotides not matched to a gene: 6. This CDR3 reads CASSAGTATYGYTF. CDR3 bases: TGTGCCAGCAGTGCGGGGACAGCTACCTATGGCTACACCTTC.

The chain recombines TRBV4-2 with TRBJ1-5, with 10 bases aligning to TRBD1. The CDR3 totals 16 residues. CDR1 and CDR2 from the germline V gene are LGHNA and YNFKEQ. The junction had 0 bases not matched to a gene; V was cut back by 1 base and J by 0 bases. The CDR3 spells CASSQGDRGSNQPQHF. The CDR3 nucleotides read TGTGCCAGCAGCCAAGGGGACAGGGGTAGCAATCAGCCCCAGCATTTT.

The J gene is TRBJ2-7, the V gene TRBV2; 8 bases map to TRBD2. The CDR3 runs 15 residues. V lost 3 bases, J lost 4 bases, and 8 bases stayed unmatched. Looked up from germline, CDR1 is SNHLY and CDR2 is FYNNEI. DNA for the CDR3: TGTGCCAGCAGTGAGGGAGCGGGGGCTCGATACGAGCAGTACTTC. Translated, it gives CASSEGAGARYEQYF. Full variable domain (missing parts from reference TRBV2 and TRBJ2-7): EPEVTQTPSHQVTQMGQEVILRCVPISNHLYFYWYRQILGQKVEFLVSFYNNEISEKSEIFDDQFSVERPDGSNFTLKIRSTKLEDSAMYFCASSEGAGARYEQYFGPGTRLTVT.

The chain combines TRBV10-3 with TRBJ2-7; 8 positions match TRBD1. The CDR3 covers 17 residues. Germline assignment: CDR1 ENHRY and CDR2 SYGVKD. V was clipped by 2 bases and J by 1 base; unmatched bases: 10. CDR3 amino acids: CAISERRPGGVSYEQYF. CDR3 DNA: TGTGCCATCAGTGAGAGACGACCAGGGGGCGTTTCCTACGAGCAGTACTTC.

This clone turned up a few times. The J gene is TRBJ2-5, the V gene TRBV30; TRBD2 matches 8 bases. In germline, CDR1 is GTSNPN, CDR2 SVGIG (reference sequence). The trim removed 2 bases at V and 7 bases at J, leaving 9 bases unmatched. There are 14 residues in the CDR3. CDR3 DNA sequence: TGTGCCTGGAGTATACGGGAGGGCTTTGGGACCCAGTACTTC. Translating it yields CAWSIREGFGTQYF. The full variable domain, its missing parts supplied by reference TRBV30 and TRBJ2-5, is SQTIHQWPATLVQPVGSPLSLECTVEGTSNPNLYWYRQAAGRGLQLLFYSVGIGQISSEVPQNLSASRPQDRQFILSSKKLLLSDSGFYLCAWSIREGFGTQYFGPGTRLLVL.

This chain links TRBV6-5 with TRBJ2-3, with D possibly being TRBD1 (6 bases). The CDR3 length is 15 residues. Per germline, CDR1 MNHEY and CDR2 SVGAGI. V was pared by 6 bases and J by 0 bases, with 13 bases between. The DNA for the CDR3 is TGTGCCAGCAGCCCCACTACAGGGAGCACAGATACGCAGTATTTT. Translation gives CASSPTTGSTDTQYF.

The chain uses TRBV28 and TRBJ2-7, with 11 bases lining up with TRBD2. V gave up 2 bases and J gave up 6 bases; unmatched junction bases: 6. The CDR3 is 15 residues long. Germline V gives CDR1 MDHEN, CDR2 SYDVKM. The chain's CDR3 is CASSLALAGEFEQYF. In DNA form, the CDR3 reads TGTGCCAGCAGTTTAGCACTAGCGGGAGAGTTCGAGCAGTACTTC. The full variable domain, completed using reference TRBV28 and TRBJ2-7, is DVKVTQSSRYLVKRTGEKVFLECVQDMDHENMFWYRQDPGLGLRLIYFSYDVKMKEKGDIPEGYSVSREKKERFSLILESASTNQTSMYLCASSLALAGEFEQYFGPGTRLTVT.

V usage is TRBV18 and J usage is TRBJ2-3; D uncertain. Looked up from germline, CDR1 is KGHSH and CDR2 is LQKENI. With 4 bases removed from V and 0 bases from J, the gap between germline ends came to 5 bases. CDR3 length: 13 residues. DNA of the CDR3: TGTGCCAGCTCACTTCATAGCACAGATACGCAGTATTTT. This gives the protein CASSLHSTDTQYF.